Only a few counts were recorded for the clone carrying this TCR beta chain. Its antigen is unknown. These data come from a study of response to subunit inactivated influenza vaccine. Study findings and constraints: Each seasonal influenza vaccination recruits few new T cells, the authors suggested.

MiXCR, applied by TCRdb to the RT-PCR reads, yields one record per CDR3 protein. The sample has about 540,000 distinct CDR3 sequences, 14% seen once. The TCR originated in a man in his fifties who received an inactivated influenza vaccine. This material consisted of PBMCs from blood, taken 11 to 12 days after vaccination.

The CDR3 loop is CASSSRGAGRELFF. Written as DNA, the CDR3 is TGTGCCAGCAGCTCGCGGGGGGCCGGGCGGGAGCTGTTTTTT. The rearrangement uses TRBV7-8 and TRBJ2-2; TRBD2 matches at 8 bases. V trimming: 4 bases; J trimming: 9 bases; junction bases outside the gene matches: 7. Germline loops: CDR1 SGHVS, CDR2 FQNEAQ. The CDR3 is 14 amino acids.